What follows is one T cell receptor (beta chain) and its context. Its antigen is not known. RNA extraction was followed by reverse transcription into cDNA, which acted as the sequencing template. The table came from immunoSEQ multiplex PCR; TCRdb's copy has only in-frame clones and leaves some out. The sample includes hundreds of thousands of clones, 57% seen only once; the top ten take 0.45%. The length of the CDR3 is 15 residues. Germline CDR1 is MNHEY and CDR2 is SMNVEV (reference sequence). V lost 2 bases and J lost 0, with 11 bases in between. The sample comes from a study of CD8+ T cells in alopecia areata. Study-level results: Scalp sample sequencing also detects resident alphabeta T cells of normal skin. More clonal than normal scalp was lesional scalp, particularly alopecia totalis/universalis.

V is TRBV27 and J is TRBJ2-7; D remains ambiguous. This clonotype was sampled from a human donor with alopecia areata. The source material was CD4+ T cells sorted from blood, sampled at week 0. The CDR3 nucleotides read TGTGCCAGCAGTTTAAACGTCCCAAGCTCCTACGAGCAGTACTTC. This codes for CASSLNVPSSYEQYF.